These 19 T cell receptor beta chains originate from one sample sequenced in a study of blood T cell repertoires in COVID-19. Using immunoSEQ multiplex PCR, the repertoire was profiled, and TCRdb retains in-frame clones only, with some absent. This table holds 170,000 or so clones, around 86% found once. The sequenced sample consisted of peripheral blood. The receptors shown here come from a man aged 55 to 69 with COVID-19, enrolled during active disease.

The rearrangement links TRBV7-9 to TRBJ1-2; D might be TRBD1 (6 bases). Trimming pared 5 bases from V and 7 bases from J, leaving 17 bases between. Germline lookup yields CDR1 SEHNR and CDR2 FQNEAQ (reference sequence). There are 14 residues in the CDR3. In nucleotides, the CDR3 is TGTGCCAGCAGCCCCGAGGGGGGGCCCGGTGGCTACACCTTC. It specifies CASSPEGGPGGYTF.

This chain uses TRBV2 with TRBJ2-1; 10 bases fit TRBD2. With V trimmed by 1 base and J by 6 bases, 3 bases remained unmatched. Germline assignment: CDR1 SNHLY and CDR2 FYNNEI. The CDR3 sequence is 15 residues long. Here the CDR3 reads CASSEEVAGGNEQFF. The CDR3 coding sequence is TGTGCCAGCAGTGAAGAGGTAGCGGGAGGCAATGAGCAGTTCTTC.

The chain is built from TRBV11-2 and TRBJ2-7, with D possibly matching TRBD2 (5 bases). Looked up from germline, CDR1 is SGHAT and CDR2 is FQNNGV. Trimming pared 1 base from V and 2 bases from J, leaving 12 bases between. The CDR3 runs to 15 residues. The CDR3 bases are TGTGCCAGCAGCTTAGCTTCGGTGAGGGCCTACGAGCAGTACTTC. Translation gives CASSLASVRAYEQYF. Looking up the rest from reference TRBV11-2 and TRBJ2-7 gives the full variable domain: EAGVAQSPRYKIIEKRQSVAFWCNPISGHATLYWYQQILGQGPKLLIQFQNNGVVDDSQLPKDRFSAERLKGVDSTLKIQPAKLEDSAVYLCASSLASVRAYEQYFGPGTRLTVT.

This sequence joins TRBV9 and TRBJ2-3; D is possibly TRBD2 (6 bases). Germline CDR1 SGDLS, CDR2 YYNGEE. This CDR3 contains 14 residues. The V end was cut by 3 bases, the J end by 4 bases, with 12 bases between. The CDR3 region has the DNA TGTGCCAGCAGCGCCAGTCCGGGGGCAGATACGCAGTATTTT. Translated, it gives CASSASPGADTQYF.

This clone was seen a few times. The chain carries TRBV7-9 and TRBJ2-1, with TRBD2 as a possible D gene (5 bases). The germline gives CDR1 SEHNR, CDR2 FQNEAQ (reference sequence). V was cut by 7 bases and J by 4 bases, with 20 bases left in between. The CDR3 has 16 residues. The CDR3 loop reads CASILNTMPGYNEQFF. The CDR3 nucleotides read TGTGCCAGCATACTTAATACCATGCCGGGGTACAATGAGCAGTTCTTC.

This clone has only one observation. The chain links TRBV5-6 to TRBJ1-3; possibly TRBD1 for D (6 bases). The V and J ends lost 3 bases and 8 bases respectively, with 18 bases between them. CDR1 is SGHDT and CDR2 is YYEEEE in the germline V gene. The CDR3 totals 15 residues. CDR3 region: CASSSPGLNRDTIYF. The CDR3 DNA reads TGTGCCAGCAGCTCCCCGGGCCTCAACAGGGACACCATATATTTT.

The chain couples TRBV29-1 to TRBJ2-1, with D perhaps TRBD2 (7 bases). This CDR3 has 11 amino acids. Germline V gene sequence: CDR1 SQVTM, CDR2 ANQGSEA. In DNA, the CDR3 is TGCTCCTGCAGGGGAGGGGATGAGCAGTTCTTC. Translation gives CSCRGGDEQFF.

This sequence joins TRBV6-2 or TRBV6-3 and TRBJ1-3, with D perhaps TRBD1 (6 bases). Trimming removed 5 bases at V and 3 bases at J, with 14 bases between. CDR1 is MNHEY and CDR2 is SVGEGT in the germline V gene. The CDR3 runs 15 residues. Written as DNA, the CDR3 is TGTGCCAGCAGTCCGGACAGACTAAATGGAAACACCATATATTTT. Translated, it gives CASSPDRLNGNTIYF.

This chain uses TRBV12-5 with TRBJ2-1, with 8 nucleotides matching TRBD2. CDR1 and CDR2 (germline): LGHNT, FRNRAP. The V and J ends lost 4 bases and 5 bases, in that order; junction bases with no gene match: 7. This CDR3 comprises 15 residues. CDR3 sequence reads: CASGYASGRNNEQFF. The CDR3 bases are TGTGCTAGTGGTTACGCCAGCGGGAGAAACAATGAGCAGTTCTTC.

The CDR3 DNA reads TGTGCCAGCAGTTATCCAGGGGAAAAACTGTTTTTT. It is translated as CASSYPGEKLFF. The V and J genes are TRBV6-6 and TRBJ1-4, with D tentatively TRBD1 (5 bases). The CDR3 sequence is 12 residues long. V was pared by 3 bases and J by 8 bases, with 7 bases between. Germline CDR1 reads MNHNY; CDR2 reads SVGAGI (reference sequence).

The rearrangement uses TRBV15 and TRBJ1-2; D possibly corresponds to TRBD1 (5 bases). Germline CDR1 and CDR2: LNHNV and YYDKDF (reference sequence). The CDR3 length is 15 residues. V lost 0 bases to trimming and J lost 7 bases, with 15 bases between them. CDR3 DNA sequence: TGTGCCACCAGCAGAGATCCCCCCTCAGGGATTGGCTACACCTTC. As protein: CATSRDPPSGIGYTF.

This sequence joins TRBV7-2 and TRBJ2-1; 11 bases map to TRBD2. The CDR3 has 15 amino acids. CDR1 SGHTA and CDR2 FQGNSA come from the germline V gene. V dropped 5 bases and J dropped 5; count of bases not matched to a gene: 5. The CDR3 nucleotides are TGTGCCAGCAGCCCCGGGACTAGCGGAAACAATGAGCAGTTCTTC. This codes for CASSPGTSGNNEQFF. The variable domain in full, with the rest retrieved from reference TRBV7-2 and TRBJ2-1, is GAGVSQSPSNKVTEKGKDVELRCDPISGHTALYWYRQSLGQGLEFLIYFQGNSAPDKSGLPSDRFSAERTGGSVSTLTIQRTQQEDSAVYLCASSPGTSGNNEQFFGPGTRLTVL.

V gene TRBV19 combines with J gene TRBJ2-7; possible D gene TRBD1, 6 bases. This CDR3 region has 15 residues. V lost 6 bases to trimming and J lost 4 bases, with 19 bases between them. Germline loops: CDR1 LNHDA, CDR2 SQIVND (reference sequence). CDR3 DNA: TGTGCCAGTAGCCCCGACAGGCCACCGGGGTACGAGCAGTACTTC. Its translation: CASSPDRPPGYEQYF.

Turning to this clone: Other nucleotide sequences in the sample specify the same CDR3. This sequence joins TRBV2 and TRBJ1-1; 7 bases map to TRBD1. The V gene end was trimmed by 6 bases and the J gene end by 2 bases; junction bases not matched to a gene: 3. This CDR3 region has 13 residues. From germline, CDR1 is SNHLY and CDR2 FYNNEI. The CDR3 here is CASSGQANTEAFF. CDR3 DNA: TGTGCCAGCAGCGGACAGGCAAACACTGAAGCTTTCTTT.

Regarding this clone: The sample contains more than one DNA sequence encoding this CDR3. The chain's CDR3 is CASSSPGQGAGEQYF. The CDR3 bases are TGTGCCAGTTCAAGCCCGGGACAGGGGGCTGGAGAGCAGTACTTC. This chain uses TRBV19 with TRBJ2-7, with 12 bases lining up with TRBD1. This CDR3 comprises 15 residues. The trim removed 8 bases at V and 7 bases at J, leaving 12 bases unmatched. Looked up from germline, CDR1 is LNHDA and CDR2 is SQIVND (reference sequence).

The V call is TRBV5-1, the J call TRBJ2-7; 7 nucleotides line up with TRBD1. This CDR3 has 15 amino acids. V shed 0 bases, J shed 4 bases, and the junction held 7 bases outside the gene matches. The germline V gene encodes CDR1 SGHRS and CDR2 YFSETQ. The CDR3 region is CASSLGPGQQYEQYF. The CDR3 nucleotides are TGCGCCAGCAGCTTGGGACCGGGACAGCAATACGAGCAGTACTTC. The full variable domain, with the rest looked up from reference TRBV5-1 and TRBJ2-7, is KAGVTQTPRYLIKTRGQQVTLSCSPISGHRSVSWYQQTPGQGLQFLFEYFSETQRNKGNFPGRFSGRQFSNSRSEMNVSTLELGDSALYLCASSLGPGQQYEQYFGPGTRLTVT.

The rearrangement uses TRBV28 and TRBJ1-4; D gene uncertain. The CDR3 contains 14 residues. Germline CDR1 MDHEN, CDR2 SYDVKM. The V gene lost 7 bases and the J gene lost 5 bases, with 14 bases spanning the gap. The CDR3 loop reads CASTRRRENEKLFF. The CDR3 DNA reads TGTGCCAGCACCCGTCGGAGGGAAAATGAAAAACTGTTTTTT.

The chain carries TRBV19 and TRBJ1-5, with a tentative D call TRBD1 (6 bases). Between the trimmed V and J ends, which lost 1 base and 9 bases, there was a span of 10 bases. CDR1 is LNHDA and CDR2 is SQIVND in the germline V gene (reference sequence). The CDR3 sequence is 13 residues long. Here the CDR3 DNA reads TGTGCCAGTAGTATAGCCAGGGGTTCGCCCCAGCATTTT. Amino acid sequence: CASSIARGSPQHF.

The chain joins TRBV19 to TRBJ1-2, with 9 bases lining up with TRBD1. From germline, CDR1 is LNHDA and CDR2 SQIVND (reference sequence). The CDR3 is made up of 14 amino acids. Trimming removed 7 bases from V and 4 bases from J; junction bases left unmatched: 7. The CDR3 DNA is TGTGCCAGTACCTCGGGACAGGGATTCTATGGCTACACCTTC. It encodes CASTSGQGFYGYTF.